This T cell receptor beta chain came from a study of T and B cells in COVID-19 patients. Overall study context: Peripheral blood came from COVID-19 patients with active infection or after recovery. Study results and caveats: Patients with COVID-19 reportedly showed strongly skewed T cell receptor beta variable and joining gene usage.

TRB was amplified from around 250-500 ng of blood genomic DNA. This clonotype turned up a few times. No antigen is known for it. This CDR3 spans 17 amino acids. Germline assignment: CDR1 SGHTA and CDR2 FQGNSA. Trimming took 5 bases from V and 5 from J; bases not matched to a gene: 14. TRB rearrangements were amplified by multiplex PCR with BIOMED2 TRB-A/B primers. One entry per CDR3 protein, called by TCRdb with MiXCR from the multiplex PCR reads. The sample includes thousands of distinct CDR3 sequences, about 20% of them seen just once. J is TRBJ2-3 and V is TRBV7-2; TRBD2 aligns across 9 bases. Sequencing was carried out using blood. The receptor comes from a human donor who had recovered from COVID-19. CDR3 DNA sequence: TGTGCCAGCAGCCTCGAAGGAGCGGGGGGCCTGGGAGATACGCAGTATTTT. This encodes CASSLEGAGGLGDTQYF.